The rows below give T cell receptor beta chains drawn from one sample of a study of human T cells and chemical hapten exposure. A single record per CDR3 protein comes from TCRdb applying MiXCR to the RACE reads. The sample shows 80,000 to 95,000 distinct CDR3 sequences, 9.5% to 11% of them seen only once. The sample consisted of whole blood, taken in connection with sensitization to the hapten diphenylcyclopropenone (DPC). The receptors here all came from a man in his forties with alopecia areata. Some clones in this sample may be carry-over from other donors' samples. Each CDR3 is given with its conserved first and last residue. The D gene is left open where the match is weak. Rows give clone size only sometimes, using once, few, many, or a class for an expanded clone.

j_call d_call clone_size v_call cdr3_nt cdr3_aa
TRBJ2-5 NA NA TRBV5-1 TGCGCCAGCAGCTTGGAGGGCCCAGAGACCCAGTACTTC CASSLEGPETQYF
TRBJ2-3 TRBD2 few TRBV7-2 TGTGCCAGCAGCTTCTCTAGCGGGACGGGCACAGATACGCAGTATTTT CASSFSSGTGTDTQYF
TRBJ1-4 NA NA TRBV7-9 TGTGCCAGCAGCCCCGGACGGAGATTTAATGAAAAACTGTTTTTT CASSPGRRFNEKLFF
TRBJ2-1 TRBD2 many TRBV3-1 TGTGCCAGCAGCCTCGAGCGGGAGGGCCCCAATGAGCAGTTCTTC CASSLEREGPNEQFF
TRBJ1-1 NA many TRBV6-1 TGTGCCAGCAGTGAGGACACGGGAGCTTTCTTT CASSEDTGAFF
TRBJ2-1 NA NA TRBV30 TGTGCCTGGAGTCGGGGCCCTCAGTTCTTC CAWSRGPQFF
TRBJ1-4 NA NA TRBV5-1 TGCGCCAGCAGCTTGCTCTCCAGAGCGGCTAATGAAAAACTGTTTTTT CASSLLSRAANEKLFF
TRBJ2-1 TRBD1 many TRBV20-1 TGCAGTGCTAGAGATGGCAGAAGGGGGCTCCTCGATGAGCAGTTCTTC CSARDGRRGLLDEQFF
TRBJ2-2 TRBD2 many TRBV9 TGTGCCAGCAGCGTAGGTATCGGCGGGAGCGACACCGGGGAGCTGTTTTTT CASSVGIGGSDTGELFF
TRBJ2-1 NA NA TRBV5-4 TGTGCCAGCAGCCGAGCGCCAGGTTCCTACAATGAGCAGTTCTTC CASSRAPGSYNEQFF
TRBJ1-5 NA NA TRBV20-1 TGCAGTGCTAGGCTCAGTGCGGATAGCAATCAGCCCCAGCATTTT CSARLSADSNQPQHF
TRBJ2-1 TRBD2 few TRBV29-1 TGCAGCGTTGAAGGAGGAGATAGCGGGAGACCACTCTATGAGCAGTTCTTC CSVEGGDSGRPLYEQFF
TRBJ1-2 NA NA TRBV7-2 TGTGCCAGCAGCTTAGAGGCCGGGGGTCGGGGATCTAACTATGGCTACACCTTC CASSLEAGGRGSNYGYTF
TRBJ2-1 TRBD1 few TRBV6-2/TRBV6-3 TGTGCCAGCAGTTCCAGACAGGGGGAGCACAATGAGCAGTTCTTC CASSSRQGEHNEQFF
TRBJ2-3 NA few TRBV12-3/TRBV12-4 TGTGCCAGCAGTCTGATCAGGGAAGATACGCAGTATTTT CASSLIREDTQYF
TRBJ1-1 NA few TRBV7-9 TGTGCCAGCAGCTTAATTTTAGGGGACACTGAAGCTTTCTTT CASSLILGDTEAFF
TRBJ1-2 NA many TRBV28 TGTGCCAGCCTTACAGGGAATCCAAACTATGGCTACACCTTC CASLTGNPNYGYTF
TRBJ1-6 TRBD1 many TRBV28 TGTGCCAGCAGCGGACAGGGAATTTCCTCACCCCTCCACTTT CASSGQGISSPLHF
TRBJ1-1 NA few TRBV6-5 TGTGCCAGTCACCCCTGGGGGCCCTCTGGGGCGTCGACTGAAGCTTTCTTT CASHPWGPSGASTEAFF
TRBJ2-5 TRBD2 NA TRBV10-3 TGTGCCATCAGTACTATAGCGGGAGAAGAGACCCAGTACTTC CAISTIAGEETQYF
TRBJ2-1 NA NA TRBV9 TGTGCCAGCATCGTTCTTCGGCAGGACAATGAGCAGTTCTTC CASIVLRQDNEQFF
TRBJ1-5 NA few TRBV24-1 TGTGCCACCAGTGTAGGACAGCCCAATCAGCCCCAGCATTTT CATSVGQPNQPQHF
TRBJ2-1 TRBD2 many TRBV27 TGTGCCAGCAGATTAGCGGGAGTCCAATACAATGAGCAGTTCTTC CASRLAGVQYNEQFF
TRBJ1-3 NA NA TRBV4-1 TGCGCCAGCAGCCAAGTCGGATCTGGAAACACCATATATTTT CASSQVGSGNTIYF
TRBJ2-3 NA NA TRBV12-3/TRBV12-4 TGTGCCAGCAACAGGCGGACCACAGATACGCAGTATTTT CASNRRTTDTQYF
TRBJ1-5 NA medium-sized TRBV7-2 TGTGCCAGCAGCAGGGACTCGCAATATAGCAATCAGCCCCAGCATTTT CASSRDSQYSNQPQHF
TRBJ2-3 TRBD2 NA TRBV12-5 TGTGCTAGTGGTTTGCTAAGGGGGCGGGAGGGCCCTTTCAGCACAGATACGCAGTATTTT CASGLLRGREGPFSTDTQYF
TRBJ1-4 TRBD1 NA TRBV6-5 TGTGCCAGCAGTTCTATGACAGGGGCGGCTAATGAAAAACTGTTTTTT CASSSMTGAANEKLFF
TRBJ2-1 NA NA TRBV7-2 TGTGCCAGCAGCTTGTGGCAGCGGTCCTCCTACAATGAGCAGTTCTTC CASSLWQRSSYNEQFF
TRBJ2-7 NA NA TRBV10-3 TGTGCCACTAAGCTAGAGCCCTCCGCCGAGCAGTACTTC CATKLEPSAEQYF
TRBJ2-2 TRBD2 many TRBV29-1 TGCAGCGCACACGGGAGGGGCGCATCGACCGGGGAGCTGTTTTTT CSAHGRGASTGELFF
TRBJ2-1 TRBD2 few TRBV10-3 TGTGCCATCAGGGTTCTGGGAACTAGCGGGATGGAGGGCAATGAGCAGTTCTTC CAIRVLGTSGMEGNEQFF
TRBJ1-6 NA few TRBV7-9 TGTGCCAGCAGCTTATCCGCAGGGAGCTCCTATAATTCACCCCTCCACTTT CASSLSAGSSYNSPLHF
TRBJ2-2 TRBD2 few TRBV5-4 TGTGCCAGCAGCTGGGGGACTAGTACCGGGGAGCTGTTTTTT CASSWGTSTGELFF
TRBJ2-3 NA few TRBV29-1 TGCAGCGGGGCCGACGCAGATACGCAGTATTTT CSGADADTQYF
TRBJ1-2 NA many TRBV20-1 TGCAGTGCCCGCGACCATTTATTACAGGGATCTAACTATGGCTACACCTTC CSARDHLLQGSNYGYTF
TRBJ1-3 NA few TRBV6-5 TGTGCCAGCGGGTTCGGAGGGCCCTCTGGAAACACCATATATTTT CASGFGGPSGNTIYF
TRBJ2-5 NA few TRBV2 TGTGCCAGCAGACAGGGACAACAGACCCAGTACTTC CASRQGQQTQYF
TRBJ2-5 NA few TRBV7-9 TGTGCCAGCAGCTTAGGGGGGAGTTCCCAAGAGACCCAGTACTTC CASSLGGSSQETQYF
TRBJ1-2 NA NA TRBV29-1 TGCAGCGCAGACATAGGAGGAAATGGCTACACCTTC CSADIGGNGYTF
TRBJ2-2 NA NA TRBV6-1 TGTGCCAGCAGGAGACTAGTAAACACCGGGGAGCTGTTTTTT CASRRLVNTGELFF
TRBJ2-2 NA many TRBV6-6 TGTGCCAGCAGCCTTCTGGCCGGGGAGCTGTTTTTT CASSLLAGELFF
TRBJ2-3 TRBD2 NA TRBV4-2 TGTGCCAGCAGCTCCCCGGGACTAGCGGGGACTACGCAGTATTTT CASSSPGLAGTTQYF
TRBJ1-3 NA many TRBV10-3 TGTGCCATCAGTGAGAAGGGCCTCTCTGGAAACACCATATATTTT CAISEKGLSGNTIYF
TRBJ1-2 TRBD1 NA TRBV13 TGTGCCAGCAGCTTCCGGGACAGGGTTATCTATGGCTACACCTTC CASSFRDRVIYGYTF
TRBJ2-7 TRBD2 few TRBV20-1 TGCAGTGCCGGGGGGACTAGCGGGACACAGGGCGAGCAGTACTTC CSAGGTSGTQGEQYF
TRBJ2-3 TRBD2 few TRBV6-5 TGTGCCAGCAGTTACGCTAGCGGTAGCACAGATACGCAGTATTTT CASSYASGSTDTQYF
TRBJ2-3 TRBD1 NA TRBV7-9 TGTGCCAGCAGCCACAGGGGCGATAGCACAGATACGCAGTATTTT CASSHRGDSTDTQYF
TRBJ2-3 NA many TRBV18 TGTGCCAGCTCACCACCCGGGCTAGCGACCACAGATACGCAGTATTTT CASSPPGLATTDTQYF
TRBJ2-3 NA NA TRBV5-1 TGCGCCAGCAGCTTGGAAGGGCGCACAGATACGCAGTATTTT CASSLEGRTDTQYF
TRBJ2-7 TRBD2 NA TRBV20-1 TGCAGTGCAGGGACTAGCGGCAGGGGCAGGTACTTC CSAGTSGRGRYF
TRBJ2-3 NA many TRBV12-5 TGTGCTAGTGGTTTATGGCCGAGCACAGATACGCAGTATTTT CASGLWPSTDTQYF
TRBJ2-7 NA few TRBV6-6 TGTGCCAGCAGTTACATAGGGAAGGGATCAACCTACGAGCAGTACTTC CASSYIGKGSTYEQYF
TRBJ2-7 TRBD1 NA TRBV27 TGTGCCAGCAGGAGACAGGGGGCCTCCTACGAGCAGTACTTC CASRRQGASYEQYF
TRBJ2-2 TRBD2 NA TRBV5-1 TGCGCCAGCAGCTCGGGGCCTAGCGGGAGTGTAGCCGGGGAGCTGTTTTTT CASSSGPSGSVAGELFF
TRBJ2-4 TRBD2 NA TRBV7-2 TGTGCCAGCAGCCGGACTAGCGGGAGTGGCATTCAGTACTTC CASSRTSGSGIQYF
TRBJ2-5 NA few TRBV5-1 TGCGCCAGCAGCTCAACTCGACAAGAGACCCAGTACTTC CASSSTRQETQYF
TRBJ1-3 NA NA TRBV7-6 TGTGCCAGCAGCTTACGGGACGGACACTCTGGAAACACCATATATTTT CASSLRDGHSGNTIYF